This TCR beta chain derives from a study of blood T cell repertoires in COVID-19. In the authors' workflow: The authors estimated nucleated cell counts from reference gene primer amplification. Clones were sequenced by immunoSEQ multiplex PCR, and TCRdb holds only the in-frame ones, with some missing. D and trimming come from the DNA, and the V and J calls and clone size come from that table. Of a few hundred thousand clones in the sample, about 84% were seen once. CDR1 and CDR2 from the germline V gene are SGHRS and YFSETQ. The ends lost 7 bases at V and 4 bases at J; junction bases unmatched: 10. The CDR3 extends over 15 amino acids.

The V and J genes are TRBV5-1 and TRBJ2-2, with TRBD1 matching over 7 bases. Sample: peripheral blood. This receptor was taken from an elderly man with acute or convalescent COVID-19. CDR3 loop: CASRPTGAGTGELFF. The DNA of the CDR3 is TGCGCCAGCCGACCCACAGGGGCCGGCACCGGGGAGCTGTTTTTT.